This T cell receptor beta chain stems from a study of blood T cell repertoires in COVID-19. Sequenced by immunoSEQ multiplex PCR; TCRdb stores in-frame clones only, minus some. The sample has about 160,000 clones; under 90% are singletons. The junction had 10 bases not matched to a gene; V was cut back by 2 bases and J by 3 bases. CDR3 size: 17 residues. The germline V gene has CDR1 MNHEY and CDR2 SVGEGT. Assignments of participants to cohorts depended upon their own reported clinical history. The J gene is TRBJ2-3, the V gene TRBV6-2 or TRBV6-3; 8 bases are a match to TRBD1. The sequenced sample consisted of PBMCs or T cells enriched from blood (not recorded which). The sequence was obtained from a woman aged 45-65 years who had recovered from COVID-19. CDR3 nucleotide sequence: TGTGCCAGCAGTTACAAACCCGGGACAGGAAAAACAGATACGCAGTATTTT. This encodes CASSYKPGTGKTDTQYF.